In this sample, the clone carrying this T cell receptor beta chain turned up many times. TCRdb independently ran MiXCR on the reads; one entry per CDR3 protein. The repertoire has over 200,000 distinct CDR3 sequences, roughly 15% of them found once; the top ten carry 8.5% to 9%. V was clipped by 3 bases and J by 6 bases, with 12 bases between them. Looked up from germline, CDR1 is DFQATT and CDR2 is SNEGSKA (reference sequence). This CDR3 comprises 12 residues. The data were taken from a study of T cell repertoires in cytomegalovirus infection. Study-wide background: Carrying CMV and the relevant HLA type showed in public TCR beta signatures.

Material: PBMCs. The chain has TRBV20-1 and TRBJ2-7, with D unresolved. The receptor comes from a human donor in good health (CMV status not recorded). Some clones in this sample may be carry-over from other donors' samples. The CDR3 is CSASSDLPEQYF. CDR3 in DNA: TGCAGTGCTAGCTCCGACCTCCCCGAGCAGTACTTC.